Below, 30 T cell receptor beta chains from the same sample are listed, as sequenced in a study of PD-1 blockade in classical Hodgkin lymphoma. Time point: newly diagnosed, previously untreated cHL patient sample. The study purified CD4+ T cells from thawed PBMCs using magnetic negative selection. The table came from immunoSEQ multiplex PCR; TCRdb's copy has only in-frame clones and leaves some out. The sample includes 30,000 to 40,000 clones, about 89% of them seen just once. Specimen: CD4+ T cells from blood. Source of these receptors: a human donor with classical Hodgkin lymphoma.

The V and J genes are TRBV5-1 and TRBJ2-7; 8 bases map to TRBD1. CDR1 and CDR2 from the germline V gene are SGHRS and YFSETQ. This CDR3 is 12 amino acids long. V dropped 4 bases and J dropped 10; count of bases not matched to a gene: 7. The CDR3 nucleotides are TGCGCCAGCAGCCAGGACAGGGAGATACAGTACTTC. Its translation: CASSQDREIQYF.

This clone came up a few times. The chain is built from TRBV5-1 and TRBJ1-2; D remains unclear. The CDR3 is 12 amino acids. V lost 3 bases to trimming and J lost 4 bases, with 7 bases between them. The germline gives CDR1 SGHRS, CDR2 YFSETQ. The DNA for the CDR3 is TGCGCCAGCAGCTCCCAGTCCTATGGCTACACCTTC. It is translated as CASSSQSYGYTF.

This clone came up once. The V call is TRBV7-2, the J call TRBJ1-1, with TRBD1 identical over 7 bases. V lost 0 bases to trimming and J lost 4 bases; unmatched junction nucleotides: 2. Per germline, CDR1 SGHTA and CDR2 FQGNSA. This CDR3 comprises 14 residues. The CDR3 nucleotides are TGTGCCAGCAGCTTAGCGGCAGGGGGCACTGAAGCTTTCTTT. This gives the protein CASSLAAGGTEAFF.

This chain uses TRBV2 with TRBJ2-1; D is possibly TRBD1 or TRBD2 (5 bases each). Germline V gene lookup returns CDR1 SNHLY and CDR2 FYNNEI. Trimming shortened V by 5 bases and J by 6 bases, and 11 bases separated the two germline ends. The CDR3 runs to 13 residues. The CDR3 reads CASSLGDGNEQFF. As DNA, the CDR3 is TGTGCCAGCAGTCTGGGGGACGGCAATGAGCAGTTCTTC. The whole variable domain, filled in from reference TRBV2 and TRBJ2-1, reads EPEVTQTPSHQVTQMGQEVILRCVPISNHLYFYWYRQILGQKVEFLVSFYNNEISEKSEIFDDQFSVERPDGSNFTLKIRSTKLEDSAMYFCASSLGDGNEQFFGPGTRLTVL.

There are a few counts of this clone. This chain uses TRBV21-1 with TRBJ1-1. TRBV21-1 is reported as a pseudogene. This CDR3 has 13 residues. CDR3 in amino acids: CASSKFGDTEAFF. In DNA form, the CDR3 reads TGTGCCAGCAGCAAATTTGGGGACACTGAAGCTTTCTTT.

The rearrangement links TRBV2 to TRBJ1-3, with D unresolved. The CDR3 is made up of 14 amino acids. Germline CDR1 and CDR2: SNHLY and FYNNEI. V lost 0 bases, J lost 4 bases, and 7 bases lay in between. The CDR3 DNA is TGTGCCAGCAGTGAAGCGCTAGCCGGAAACACCATATATTTT. Its translation is CASSEALAGNTIYF.

This chain connects TRBV4-1 to TRBJ1-2; a possible D gene is TRBD1 (6 bases). CDR1 MGHRA and CDR2 YSYEKL come from the germline V gene. V lost 4 bases, J lost 4 bases, and 13 bases lay in between. There are 14 residues in the CDR3. The chain's CDR3 is CASSPLGGAYGYTF. CDR3 DNA: TGCGCCAGCAGCCCCTTGGGGGGCGCCTATGGCTACACCTTC.

The rearrangement joins TRBV5-1 to TRBJ1-1; TRBD1 might be the D (5 bases). There are 15 residues in the CDR3. Trimming left V 0 bases short and J 6 bases short, with 15 bases between. Germline values: CDR1 SGHRS, CDR2 YFSETQ. Here the CDR3 reads CASSLAPGREAEAFF. As DNA, the CDR3 is TGCGCCAGCAGCTTGGCCCCAGGGAGGGAGGCTGAAGCTTTCTTT.

The rearrangement links TRBV25-1 to TRBJ2-2, with D tentatively TRBD2 (5 bases). The CDR3 runs 14 residues. V was cut by 9 bases and J by 4 bases, with 15 bases left in between. CDR1 is MGHDK, CDR2 SYGVNS, per germline. The CDR3 nucleotides are TGTGCCAGTGTCGGTCTAGCAGGCACCGGGGAGCTGTTTTTT. This encodes CASVGLAGTGELFF. The complete variable domain, with remaining parts taken from reference TRBV25-1 and TRBJ2-2, reads EADIYQTPRYLVIGTGKKITLECSQTMGHDKMYWYQQDPGMELHLIHYSYGVNSTEKGDLSSESTVSRIRTEHFPLTLESARPSHTSQYLCASVGLAGTGELFFGEGSRLTVL.

J is TRBJ2-3 and V is TRBV5-1; D is possibly TRBD1 or TRBD2 (6 bases each). The CDR3 has 16 amino acids. With 2 bases removed from V and 4 bases from J, the gap between germline ends came to 17 bases. Germline loops: CDR1 SGHRS, CDR2 YFSETQ. The CDR3 loop is CASSFTLSGAADTQYF. The CDR3 DNA reads as TGCGCCAGCAGCTTTACCCTCTCGGGGGCGGCAGATACGCAGTATTTT.

The gene calls are TRBV10-3 and TRBJ1-3, with D hard to call. V was pared by 2 bases and J by 4 bases, with 6 bases between. Germline V gene data show CDR1 as ENHRY and CDR2 as SYGVKD. The CDR3 contains 13 residues. The CDR3 loop reads CAISEGGGNTIYF. CDR3 coding DNA: TGTGCCATCAGTGAGGGAGGCGGAAACACCATATATTTT.

This sequence joins TRBV30 and TRBJ2-6; TRBD2 is a possible D gene (5 bases). Germline values: CDR1 GTSNPN, CDR2 SVGIG (reference sequence). The CDR3 has 14 residues. The V end lost 3 bases, the J end lost 1 base, and 7 bases lay between the germline ends. The chain's CDR3 is CAWSRGSGANVLTF. CDR3 nucleotides: TGTGCCTGGAGCCGGGGATCTGGGGCCAACGTCCTGACTTTC.

This chain uses TRBV7-2 with TRBJ2-5; D is unclear. Trimming cost V 1 base and J 4 bases, with 7 bases left between them. The CDR3 has 13 residues. Per germline, CDR1 SGHTA and CDR2 FQGNSA. The DNA of the CDR3 is TGTGCCAGCAGCTTAGGTAGGGCAGAGACCCAGTACTTC. It specifies CASSLGRAETQYF.

The genes are TRBV7-8 and TRBJ2-7; the D is unclear. The CDR3 has 13 amino acids. CDR1 and CDR2 from the germline V gene are SGHVS and FQNEAQ. V dropped 5 bases and J dropped 3 bases, with 11 bases sitting between them. The CDR3 nucleotides are TGTGCCAGCAGCCTAACAAGGGACTACGAGCAGTACTTC. As protein: CASSLTRDYEQYF. Full variable domain (missing parts from reference TRBV7-8 and TRBJ2-7): GAGVSQSPRYKVAKRGQDVALRCDPISGHVSLFWYQQALGQGPEFLTYFQNEAQLDKSGLPSDRFFAERPEGSVSTLKIQRTQQEDSAVYLCASSLTRDYEQYFGPGTRLTVT.

The genes are TRBV2 and TRBJ2-5; 11 nucleotides align to TRBD1. Germline V gene data show CDR1 as SNHLY and CDR2 as FYNNEI. The J segment lost 4 bases and the V segment lost 8 bases, leaving 12 bases of the junction unmatched. The CDR3 is 16 amino acids. The CDR3 spells CASLAPLGQGVETQYF. In DNA form, the CDR3 reads TGTGCCAGCCTAGCTCCTCTGGGACAGGGGGTAGAGACCCAGTACTTC.

The gene calls are TRBV30 and TRBJ2-6; D is undetermined. Per the germline V gene, CDR1 is GTSNPN and CDR2 is SVGIG (reference sequence). The CDR3 sequence is 13 residues long. Trimming removed 7 bases at V and 0 bases at J, with 7 bases between. The CDR3: CASLSSGANVLTF. The CDR3 nucleotides read TGTGCCTCCTTAAGCTCTGGGGCCAACGTCCTGACTTTC.

This chain connects TRBV2 to TRBJ2-2; unclear D gene. The ends were cut back, 11 bases at V and 1 base at J, with 14 bases in the middle. There are 14 residues in the CDR3. The germline CDR1 and CDR2 sequences are SNHLY and FYNNEI. The CDR3 loop is CAWDLVVNTGELFF. In nucleotides, the CDR3 is TGTGCCTGGGATCTGGTGGTGAACACCGGGGAGCTGTTTTTT.

This clone occurred once. The chain combines TRBV29-1 with TRBJ2-3; perhaps TRBD1 as D (5 bases). V lost 7 bases to trimming and J lost 6 bases, with 14 bases between them. CDR3 length equals 12 residues. Germline V lookup: CDR1 SQVTM, CDR2 ANQGSEA. CDR3 loop: CSGRLQGDTQYF. CDR3 bases: TGCAGCGGAAGACTTCAGGGCGATACGCAGTATTTT.

This clone appeared a few times. The chain combines TRBV16 with TRBJ1-2; D not resolved. The CDR3 has 14 amino acids. Germline V gene sequence: CDR1 KGHSY, CDR2 FQNENV. Deletions cut 10 bases from V and 7 bases from J, with 22 bases between. The CDR3 bases are TGTGCCACCCAGCCCCAGGCTGCCTTTGGTGGCTACACCTTC. It specifies CATQPQAAFGGYTF. Looking up the rest from reference TRBV16 and TRBJ1-2 gives the full variable domain: GEEVAQTPKHLVRGEGQKAKLYCAPIKGHSYVFWYQQVLKNEFKFLISFQNENVFDETGMPKERFSAKCLPNSPCSLEIQATKLEDSAVYFCATQPQAAFGGYTFGSGTRLTVV.

The chain couples TRBV5-6 to TRBJ2-7, with D possibly matching TRBD1 (6 bases). V was shortened by 4 bases and J by 5 bases, with 13 bases between the two germline ends. CDR1 is SGHDT and CDR2 is YYEEEE in the germline V gene. The CDR3 covers 13 residues. CDR3 bases: TGTGCCAGCAGCGCCATACGACAGGACGAGCAGTACTTC. The encoded protein is CASSAIRQDEQYF.

In its sample, this clone was seen once. The rearrangement uses TRBV2 and TRBJ1-4; no reliable D call. Trimming pared 3 bases from V and 3 bases from J, leaving 8 bases between. The CDR3 loop spans 14 amino acids. The V gene's germline CDR1 is SNHLY and CDR2 FYNNEI. Here the CDR3 DNA reads TGTGCCAGCAGTGACAGGTGGGCTAATGAAAAACTGTTTTTT. Encoded protein: CASSDRWANEKLFF.

The rearrangement uses TRBV19 and TRBJ2-1, with 12 bases fitting TRBD2. Germline loops: CDR1 LNHDA, CDR2 SQIVND (reference sequence). CDR3 size: 17 residues. With V trimmed by 1 base and J by 6 bases, 7 bases remained unmatched. This CDR3 reads CASSIGYGTSGLNEQFF. The CDR3, as DNA: TGTGCCAGTAGTATAGGGTACGGGACTAGCGGGCTCAATGAGCAGTTCTTC.

The CDR3 loop reads CASSPRGGLAGLAKNIQYF. The CDR3 DNA reads TGTGCCAGCAGCCCCAGGGGGGGACTAGCGGGTCTAGCCAAAAACATTCAGTACTTC. This chain joins TRBV5-5 and TRBJ2-4, with 12 positions matching TRBD2. The ends lost 4 bases at V and 0 bases at J; junction bases unmatched: 11. The CDR3 is made up of 19 amino acids. The V gene's germline CDR1 is SGHKS and CDR2 YYEKEE (reference sequence).

The V call is TRBV28, the J call TRBJ1-2; perhaps TRBD1 as D (5 bases). Trimming cost V 6 bases and J 6 bases, with 17 bases left between them. Germline-derived CDR1 and CDR2 are MDHEN and SYDVKM. This CDR3 region has 14 residues. Here the CDR3 reads CASREGTPRDGYTF. CDR3 DNA: TGTGCCAGCAGGGAGGGGACCCCGCGGGATGGCTACACCTTC.

This chain connects TRBV10-1 to TRBJ2-1; D is possibly TRBD1 (5 bases). Trimming stripped 3 bases from V and 5 bases from J, with 14 bases between. CDR3 length: 15 residues. CDR1 WNHNN and CDR2 SYGVQD come from the germline V gene (reference sequence). The CDR3 DNA follows: TGCGCCAGCAGTGATTCAGGGCGAAAGGACAATGAGCAGTTCTTC. Translating gives CASSDSGRKDNEQFF.

The chain employs TRBV4-1 and TRBJ1-2; 7 nucleotides align to TRBD1. In germline, CDR1 is MGHRA, CDR2 YSYEKL. The CDR3 spans 17 residues. The junction had 15 bases not matched to a gene; V was cut back by 4 bases and J by 4 bases. CDR3 sequence reads: CASSRGGRGNMGYGYTF. The CDR3 coding sequence is TGCGCCAGCAGCCGGGGGGGCAGGGGGAATATGGGCTATGGCTACACCTTC.

This sequence joins TRBV6-5 and TRBJ1-1; 7 positions match TRBD1. CDR3 length equals 14 residues. The J segment lost 7 bases and the V segment lost 6 bases, leaving 11 bases of the junction unmatched. Looked up from germline, CDR1 is MNHEY and CDR2 is SVGAGI. CDR3 loop: CASSYRQGGNEAFF. The CDR3 DNA reads as TGTGCCAGCAGCTACCGACAGGGTGGTAATGAAGCTTTCTTT.

CDR3 amino acids: CASSPARTVNYGYTF. The CDR3 bases are TGTGCCAGCTCACCAGCTCGGACGGTGAACTATGGCTACACCTTC. The chain couples TRBV18 to TRBJ1-2; no clear D. Per the germline V gene, CDR1 is KGHSH and CDR2 is LQKENI. The CDR3 spans 15 residues. With 2 bases removed from V and 2 bases from J, the gap between germline ends came to 12 bases.

This rearrangement joins TRBV7-9 to TRBJ1-5; TRBD1 is a possible D gene (6 bases). CDR1 and CDR2 (germline): SEHNR, FQNEAQ (reference sequence). The CDR3 contains 15 residues. V lost 5 bases to trimming and J lost 6 bases, with 17 bases between them. The CDR3 protein is CASSPSTGGSQPQHF. The CDR3 nucleotides are TGTGCCAGCAGCCCCAGCACCGGGGGCAGTCAGCCCCAGCATTTT.

V and J are TRBV27 and TRBJ2-1, with TRBD2 identical over 9 bases. V shed 5 bases and J 7 bases; nucleotides not matched to a gene: 6. The CDR3 sequence is 14 residues long. Looked up from germline, CDR1 is MNHEY and CDR2 is SMNVEV (reference sequence). CDR3 nucleotides: TGTGCCAGCAGTCTAGCGGGAACGGCGAATGAGCAGTTCTTC. Protein product: CASSLAGTANEQFF.